This T cell receptor (beta chain) was captured by sequencing in a study of CXCR3-negative and CXCR3-positive naive CD8 T cells. General study findings and limits: CXCR3-positive naive cells carried more hydrophobic TRB CDR3s than CXCR3-negative ones. In naive cells, CXCR3-negative and CXCR3-positive subsets had similar TRBV-TRBJ usage; memory cells differed.

About this clonotype itself: As yet, its antigen is unknown.

The TRB libraries of cDNA were built by UMI-labeled 5' RACE. For each CDR3 protein, TCRdb gives one entry from its re-call of the 5' RACE reads, without DNA. The listing records approximately 100,000 distinct CDR3 sequences. The CDR3 consists of 14 residues. Looked up from germline, CDR1 is SQVTM and CDR2 is ANQGSEA. J is TRBJ1-1 and V is TRBV29-1; as DNA is missing, the TRBD1 call by TCRdb cannot be tested. The sequence was collected from a human donor in good health. Some clones in this sample may be carry-over from other donors' samples. The sequenced sample consisted of naive CXCR3+ CD8+ T cells from blood. Described subset: CD45RO-CCR7+CD27+CD95- naive CD8+ T cells expressing CXCR3 (TNR3+). The CDR3 sequence is CNVDAGLVLSEAFF.